The rows below give T cell receptor beta chains drawn from one sample of a study of vaccination and CD4 T cells after COVID-19. TCRdb redid the calling of the PCR reads with MiXCR, one entry per CDR3 protein. The sample yields about 14,000 distinct CDR3 sequences, more than 55% seen once. Their specific antigens are unknown. Sequences were obtained from CD4+ T cells from blood, cultured in vitro. All receptors derive from a human donor who had recovered from COVID-19. Each CDR3 is given with its conserved first and last residue. Fields, in order: V gene, D gene, clone size, J gene, CDR3 DNA, CDR3 protein. D genes are given only for firm matches. Clone sizes are given selectively: once, few, many, or a class where the clone is expanded.

TRBV7-9	-	-	TRBJ1-1	TGTGCCAGCAGCCCCCGAGGGGTAGATGCCGCTGAAGCTTTCTTT	CASSPRGVDAAEAFF
TRBV20-1	TRBD2	-	TRBJ2-3	TGCAGTGCTAGAGATAGCGGGGGGGAAAATACGCAGTATTTT	CSARDSGGENTQYF
TRBV7-2	-	-	TRBJ1-6	TGTGCCAGCAGCTTAGGCTCGGGGCAGGGAGGTTCACCCCTCCACTTT	CASSLGSGQGGSPLHF
TRBV20-1	TRBD2	few	TRBJ2-3	TGCAGTGCCCCCGCGGGGCTAGCGGGTAATACGCAGTATTTT	CSAPAGLAGNTQYF
TRBV6-2/TRBV6-3	TRBD1	-	TRBJ1-6	TGTGCCAGCAGGGGGGACAGGAGCTCCTATAATTCACCCCTCCACTTT	CASRGDRSSYNSPLHF
TRBV20-1	-	-	TRBJ1-2	TGCAGTGCTAGAGGGGCAACCGGGGGTGGCTACACCTTC	CSARGATGGGYTF
TRBV27	TRBD1	few	TRBJ1-2	TGTGCCAGCCGACCGACAGGGCCTAACTATGGCTACACCTTC	CASRPTGPNYGYTF
TRBV29-1	-	-	TRBJ1-1	TGCAGCGTTGAAGTGGCAGTGGGAACTGAAGCTTTCTTT	CSVEVAVGTEAFF
TRBV4-2	-	-	TRBJ2-2	TGTGCCAGCAGCCAAGCGCAGGAGTCGAACACCGGGGAGCTGTTTTTT	CASSQAQESNTGELFF
TRBV30	-	-	TRBJ1-1	TGTGCCTGGAGTGTAGAGGGAGGCACTGAAGCTTTCTTT	CAWSVEGGTEAFF
TRBV27	-	-	TRBJ1-6	TGTGCCAGCAGTCCTCGGCCCGGAGGGATTGGGGGGAATTCACCCCTCCACTTT	CASSPRPGGIGGNSPLHF
TRBV30	-	-	TRBJ2-2	TGTGCCTGGAGTGTAGGCGGGGAGCTGTTTTTT	CAWSVGGELFF
TRBV6-5	TRBD1	-	TRBJ1-6	TGTGCCAGCAGTTACTCGACAGGGCCAATGGGGTCACCCCTCCACTTT	CASSYSTGPMGSPLHF
TRBV19	-	few	TRBJ1-1	TGTGCCACAGGGGAGTCTCTGGCGACTGAAGCTTTCTTT	CATGESLATEAFF
TRBV4-2	-	-	TRBJ1-3	TGTGCCAGCAGCCAAGTTTCCGGGACCCCGGGAAACACCATATATTTT	CASSQVSGTPGNTIYF
TRBV20-1	-	-	TRBJ2-5	TGCAGTGCCCAGCCAATAGACGAGACCCAGTACTTC	CSAQPIDETQYF
TRBV15	-	-	TRBJ1-5	TGTGCCACCAGCAGAGATCCCTCGGGGGTTTATCAGCCCCAGCATTTT	CATSRDPSGVYQPQHF
TRBV27	TRBD1	-	TRBJ1-6	TGTGCCAGCAGACGCGGACAGGGGACCTATAATTCACCCCTCCACTTT	CASRRGQGTYNSPLHF
TRBV19	-	few	TRBJ1-6	TGTGCCAGTAGTATCGGGGGTATCTATAATTCACCCCTCCACTTT	CASSIGGIYNSPLHF
TRBV7-9	-	-	TRBJ2-3	TGTGCCAGCACCTTTCGTAGGGCAGATACGCAGTATTTT	CASTFRRADTQYF
TRBV5-1	TRBD1	-	TRBJ1-3	TGCGCCAGCAGCGGGGGACAGGTGATGACTGGAAACACCATATATTTT	CASSGGQVMTGNTIYF
TRBV4-2	TRBD2	-	TRBJ2-3	TGTGCCAGCAGCCAAGATGCCCAGACTAGCGGGCTGGAAGATACGCAGTATTTT	CASSQDAQTSGLEDTQYF
TRBV7-9	-	few	TRBJ1-1	TGTGCCAGCAGCTTAGCGATGGGGAACACTGAAGCTTTCTTT	CASSLAMGNTEAFF
TRBV6-2/TRBV6-3	-	few	TRBJ1-1	TGTGCCAGCAGTTACGCGGACGGCCCCGGGAACACTGAAGCTTTCTTT	CASSYADGPGNTEAFF
TRBV28	-	-	TRBJ2-5	TGTGCCAGCGAGCGGGGCACTAAGACAGGGCGAGAGACCCAGTACTTC	CASERGTKTGRETQYF
TRBV21-1	-	-	TRBJ2-1	TGTGCCAGCAGCGAGGGACTAGCGATAACCTACAATGAGCAGTTCTTC	CASSEGLAITYNEQFF